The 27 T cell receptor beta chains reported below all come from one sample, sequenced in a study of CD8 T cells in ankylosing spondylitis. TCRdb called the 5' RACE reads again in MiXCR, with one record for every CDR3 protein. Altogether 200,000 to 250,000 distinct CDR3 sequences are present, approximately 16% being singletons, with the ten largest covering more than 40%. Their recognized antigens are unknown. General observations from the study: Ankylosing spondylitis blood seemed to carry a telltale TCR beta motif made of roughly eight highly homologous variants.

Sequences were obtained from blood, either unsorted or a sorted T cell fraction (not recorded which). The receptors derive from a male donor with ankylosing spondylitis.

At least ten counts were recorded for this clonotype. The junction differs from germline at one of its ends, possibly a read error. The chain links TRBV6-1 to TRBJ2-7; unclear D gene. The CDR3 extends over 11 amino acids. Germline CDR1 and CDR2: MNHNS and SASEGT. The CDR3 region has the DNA TGCGCCAGCAGTGAGATCTACGAGCAGTACTTC. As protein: CASSEIYEQYF.

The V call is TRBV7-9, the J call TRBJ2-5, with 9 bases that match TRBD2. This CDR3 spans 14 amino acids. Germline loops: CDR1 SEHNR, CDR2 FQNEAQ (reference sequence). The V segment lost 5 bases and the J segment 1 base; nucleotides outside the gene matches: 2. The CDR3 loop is CASSELAGQETQYF. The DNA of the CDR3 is TGTGCCAGCAGCGAACTAGCGGGCCAAGAGACCCAGTACTTC.

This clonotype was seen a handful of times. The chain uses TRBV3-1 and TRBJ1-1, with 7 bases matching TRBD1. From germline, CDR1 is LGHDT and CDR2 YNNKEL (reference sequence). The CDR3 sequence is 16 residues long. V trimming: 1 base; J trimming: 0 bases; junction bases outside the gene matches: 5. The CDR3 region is CASSQGAGGLNTEAFF. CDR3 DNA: TGTGCCAGCAGCCAAGGGGCAGGGGGATTGAACACTGAAGCTTTCTTT.

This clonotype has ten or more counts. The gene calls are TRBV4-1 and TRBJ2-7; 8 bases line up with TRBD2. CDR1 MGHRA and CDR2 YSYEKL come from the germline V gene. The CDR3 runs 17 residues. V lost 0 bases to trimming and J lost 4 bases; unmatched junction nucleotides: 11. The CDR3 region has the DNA TGCGCCAGCAGCCAAGAAAACCCCAGCGGGAGTCTATACGAGCAGTACTTC. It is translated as CASSQENPSGSLYEQYF.

The CDR3 coding sequence is TGTGCCAGCAGTTTAGGAGCGGTGAACACTGAAGCTTTCTTT. Residues: CASSLGAVNTEAFF. This chain uses TRBV12-3 or TRBV12-4 with TRBJ1-1; D uncertain. Trimming removed 1 base from V and 0 bases from J, with 6 bases in between. This CDR3 has 14 residues.

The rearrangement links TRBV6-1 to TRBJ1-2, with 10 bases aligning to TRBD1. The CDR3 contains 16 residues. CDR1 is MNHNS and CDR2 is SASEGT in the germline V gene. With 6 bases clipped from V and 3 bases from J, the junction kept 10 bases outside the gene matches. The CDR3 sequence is CASRPRDRGFHYGYTF. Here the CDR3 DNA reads TGTGCCAGCAGACCTAGGGACAGGGGTTTCCACTATGGCTACACCTTC.

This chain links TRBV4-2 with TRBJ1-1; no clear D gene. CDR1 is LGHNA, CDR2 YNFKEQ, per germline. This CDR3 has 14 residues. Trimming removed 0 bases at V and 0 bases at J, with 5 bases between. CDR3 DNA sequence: TGTGCCAGCAGCCAAGATCTAATGAACACTGAAGCTTTCTTT. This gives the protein CASSQDLMNTEAFF.

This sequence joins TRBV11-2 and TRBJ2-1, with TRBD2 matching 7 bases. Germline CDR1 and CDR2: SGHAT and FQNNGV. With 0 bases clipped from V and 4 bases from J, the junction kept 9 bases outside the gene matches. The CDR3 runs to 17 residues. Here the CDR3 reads CASSLDQRLAPYNEQFF. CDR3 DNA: TGTGCCAGCAGCTTAGATCAGCGACTAGCTCCTTACAATGAGCAGTTCTTC.

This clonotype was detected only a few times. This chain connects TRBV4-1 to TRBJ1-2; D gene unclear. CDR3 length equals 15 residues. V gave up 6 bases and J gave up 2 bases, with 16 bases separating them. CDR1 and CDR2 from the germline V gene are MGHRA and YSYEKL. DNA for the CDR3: TGCGCCAGCAGGCAGATGGCGGGGAACAACTATGGCTACACCTTC. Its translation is CASRQMAGNNYGYTF.

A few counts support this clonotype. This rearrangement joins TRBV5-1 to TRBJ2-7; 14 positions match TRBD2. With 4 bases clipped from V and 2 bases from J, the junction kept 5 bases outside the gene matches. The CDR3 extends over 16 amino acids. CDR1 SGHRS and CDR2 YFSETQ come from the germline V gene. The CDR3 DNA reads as TGCGCCAGCAGCGGGGGACTAGCGGGAGAGCCCTACGAGCAGTACTTC. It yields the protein CASSGGLAGEPYEQYF.

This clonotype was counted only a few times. CDR3 in amino acids: CASSQPGSYGYTF. As DNA, the CDR3 is TGCGCCAGCAGCCAACCAGGGTCCTATGGCTACACCTTC. The chain uses TRBV4-1 and TRBJ1-2, with D perhaps TRBD1 (5 bases). The CDR3 is made up of 13 amino acids. Trimming shortened V by 2 bases and J by 4 bases, and 8 bases separated the two germline ends. Germline V CDR1 and CDR2: MGHRA, YSYEKL.

CDR3 DNA: TGTGCCAGCACCAAGAGCCGGGAGAGTCCCGGGGAGCTGTTTTTT. This sequence encodes CASTKSRESPGELFF. V is TRBV6-2 or TRBV6-3 and J is TRBJ2-2; D perhaps matches TRBD2 (6 bases). Germline loops: CDR1 MNHEY, CDR2 SVGEGT. Between the trimmed V and J ends, which lost 7 bases and 6 bases, there was a span of 18 bases. The CDR3 runs to 15 residues.

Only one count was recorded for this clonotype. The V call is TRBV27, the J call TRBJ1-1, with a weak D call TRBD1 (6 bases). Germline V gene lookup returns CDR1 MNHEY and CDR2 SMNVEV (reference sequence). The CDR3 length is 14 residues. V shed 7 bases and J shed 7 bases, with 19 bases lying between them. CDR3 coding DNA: TGTGCCAGCACCTCGAGCCCGGGACATAATGAAGCTTTCTTT. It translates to CASTSSPGHNEAFF.

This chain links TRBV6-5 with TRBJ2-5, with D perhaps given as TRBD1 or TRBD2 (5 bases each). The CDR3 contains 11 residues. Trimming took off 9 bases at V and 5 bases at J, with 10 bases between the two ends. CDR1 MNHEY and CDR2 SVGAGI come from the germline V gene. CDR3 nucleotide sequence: TGTGCCAGTACCTGGGGGGAGACCCAGTACTTC. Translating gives CASTWGETQYF.

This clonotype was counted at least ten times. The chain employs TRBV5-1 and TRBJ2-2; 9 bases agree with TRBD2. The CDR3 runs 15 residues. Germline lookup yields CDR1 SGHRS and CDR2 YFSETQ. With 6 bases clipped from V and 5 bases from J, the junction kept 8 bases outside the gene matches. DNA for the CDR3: TGCGCCAGCACATTAGCGGGAGCCCCTACCGGGGAGCTGTTTTTT. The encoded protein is CASTLAGAPTGELFF. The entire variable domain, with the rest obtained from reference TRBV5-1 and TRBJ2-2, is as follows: KAGVTQTPRYLIKTRGQQVTLSCSPISGHRSVSWYQQTPGQGLQFLFEYFSETQRNKGNFPGRFSGRQFSNSRSEMNVSTLELGDSALYLCASTLAGAPTGELFFGEGSRLTVL.

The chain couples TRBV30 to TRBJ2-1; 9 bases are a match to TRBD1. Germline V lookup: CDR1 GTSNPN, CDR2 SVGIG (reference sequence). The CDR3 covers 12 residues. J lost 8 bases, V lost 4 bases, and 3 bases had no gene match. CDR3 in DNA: TGTGCCTGGACCGACAGGGGGGATGAGCAGTTCTTC. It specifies CAWTDRGDEQFF.

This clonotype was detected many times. For the CDR3, the DNA is TGCAGCGTTACAGTCCCTGGAAACACCATATATTTT. Amino acids: CSVTVPGNTIYF. This chain links TRBV29-1 with TRBJ1-3; D is ambiguous. V was trimmed by 5 bases and J by 2 bases, leaving 7 bases between them. Per the germline V gene, CDR1 is SQVTM and CDR2 is ANQGSEA. The CDR3 has 12 residues.

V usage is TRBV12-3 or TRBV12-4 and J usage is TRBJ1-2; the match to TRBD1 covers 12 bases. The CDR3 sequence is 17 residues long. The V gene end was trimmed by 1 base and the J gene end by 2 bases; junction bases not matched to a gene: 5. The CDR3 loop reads CASSLEGQGARNYGYTF. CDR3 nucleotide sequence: TGTGCCAGCAGTTTAGAGGGACAGGGGGCGCGAAACTATGGCTACACCTTC.

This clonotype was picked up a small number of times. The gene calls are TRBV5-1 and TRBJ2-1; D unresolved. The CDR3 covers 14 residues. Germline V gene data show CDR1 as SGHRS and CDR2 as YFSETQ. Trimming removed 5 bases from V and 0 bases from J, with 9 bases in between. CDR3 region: CASSPTYSYNEQFF. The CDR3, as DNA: TGCGCCAGCAGTCCGACCTACTCCTACAATGAGCAGTTCTTC. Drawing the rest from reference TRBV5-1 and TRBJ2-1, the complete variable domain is KAGVTQTPRYLIKTRGQQVTLSCSPISGHRSVSWYQQTPGQGLQFLFEYFSETQRNKGNFPGRFSGRQFSNSRSEMNVSTLELGDSALYLCASSPTYSYNEQFFGPGTRLTVL.

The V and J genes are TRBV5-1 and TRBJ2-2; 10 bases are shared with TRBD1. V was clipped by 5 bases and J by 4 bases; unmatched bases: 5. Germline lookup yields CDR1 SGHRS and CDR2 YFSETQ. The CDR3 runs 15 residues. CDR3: CASRPGTGATGELFF. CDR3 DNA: TGCGCCAGCAGACCCGGGACAGGGGCCACCGGGGAGCTGTTTTTT. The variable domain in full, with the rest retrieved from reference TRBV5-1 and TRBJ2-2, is KAGVTQTPRYLIKTRGQQVTLSCSPISGHRSVSWYQQTPGQGLQFLFEYFSETQRNKGNFPGRFSGRQFSNSRSEMNVSTLELGDSALYLCASRPGTGATGELFFGEGSRLTVL.

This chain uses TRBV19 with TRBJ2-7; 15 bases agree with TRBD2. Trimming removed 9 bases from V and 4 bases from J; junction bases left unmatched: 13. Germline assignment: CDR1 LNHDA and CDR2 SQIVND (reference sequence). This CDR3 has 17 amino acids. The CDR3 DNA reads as TGTGCCAGCAGTTGGACTAGCGGGAGGGCCGTAAGATACGAGCAGTACTTC. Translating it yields CASSWTSGRAVRYEQYF.

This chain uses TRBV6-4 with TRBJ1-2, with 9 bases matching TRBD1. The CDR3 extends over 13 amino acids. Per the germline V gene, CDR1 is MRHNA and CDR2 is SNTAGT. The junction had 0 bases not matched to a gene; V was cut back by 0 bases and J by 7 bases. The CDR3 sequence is CASSDSTGGGYTF. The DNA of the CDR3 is TGTGCCAGCAGTGACTCGACAGGGGGTGGCTACACCTTC.

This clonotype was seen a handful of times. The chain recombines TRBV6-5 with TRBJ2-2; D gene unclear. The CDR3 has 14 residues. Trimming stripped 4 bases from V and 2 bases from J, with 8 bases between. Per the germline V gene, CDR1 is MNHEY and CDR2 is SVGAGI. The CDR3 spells CASSFNGNTGELFF. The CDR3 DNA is TGTGCCAGCAGTTTTAACGGAAACACCGGGGAGCTGTTTTTT.

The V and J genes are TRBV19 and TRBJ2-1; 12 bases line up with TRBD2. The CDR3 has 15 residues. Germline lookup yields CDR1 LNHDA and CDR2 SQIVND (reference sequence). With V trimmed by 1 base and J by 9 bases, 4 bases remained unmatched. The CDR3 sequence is CASSIGLAGALEQFF. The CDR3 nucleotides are TGTGCCAGTAGTATAGGACTAGCGGGAGCTCTTGAGCAGTTCTTC.

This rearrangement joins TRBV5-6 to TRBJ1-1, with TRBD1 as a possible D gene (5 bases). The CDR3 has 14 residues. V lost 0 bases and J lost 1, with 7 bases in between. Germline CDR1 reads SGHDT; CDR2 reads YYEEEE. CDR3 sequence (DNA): TGTGCCAGCAGCTTGGCCCAGGGGAACACTGAAGCTTTCTTT. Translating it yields CASSLAQGNTEAFF.

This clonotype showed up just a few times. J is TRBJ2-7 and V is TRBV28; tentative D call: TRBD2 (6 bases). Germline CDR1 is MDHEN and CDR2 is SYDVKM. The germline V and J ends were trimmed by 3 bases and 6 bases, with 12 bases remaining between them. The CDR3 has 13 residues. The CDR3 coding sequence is TGTGCCAGCAGTTTCAGAGACGGGGGCGAGCAGTACTTC. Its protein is CASSFRDGGEQYF. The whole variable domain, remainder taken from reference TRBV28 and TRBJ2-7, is DVKVTQSSRYLVKRTGEKVFLECVQDMDHENMFWYRQDPGLGLRLIYFSYDVKMKEKGDIPEGYSVSREKKERFSLILESASTNQTSMYLCASSFRDGGEQYFGPGTRLTVT.

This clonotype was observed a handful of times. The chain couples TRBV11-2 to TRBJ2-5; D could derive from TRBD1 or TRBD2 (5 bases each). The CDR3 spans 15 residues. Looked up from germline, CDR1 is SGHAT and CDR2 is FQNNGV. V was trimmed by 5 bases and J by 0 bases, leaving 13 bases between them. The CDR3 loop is CASSPGSGYQETQYF. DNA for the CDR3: TGTGCCAGCAGCCCAGGGTCGGGATACCAAGAGACCCAGTACTTC.